A selection of T cell receptor beta chains follows, all from one sample in a study of T cells in Graves' hyperthyroidism and ophthalmopathy. MiXCR, applied by TCRdb to the multiplex PCR reads, yields one record per CDR3 protein. Seen here are over 700,000 distinct CDR3 sequences, 30% to 40% observed once, and the top ten hold less than 35%. What was sequenced was blood. These receptors were obtained from a woman in her 40s with Graves' hyperthyroidism. The CDR3 runs from the conserved cysteine through the conserved F or W. The D gene is left open where the match is weak. Rows give clone size only sometimes, using once, few, many, or a class for an expanded clone.

>TRBV19|few|TRBJ2-2|-
CASSTMTGTGELFF
TGTGCCAGCAGCACGATGACGGGCACCGGGGAGCTGTTTTTT
>TRBV7-9|few|TRBJ2-2|-
CASRPWGGRTNTGELFF
TGTGCCAGCAGACCGTGGGGGGGGCGCACCAACACCGGGGAGCTGTTTTTT
>TRBV29-1|many|TRBJ1-1|-
CSVQRGPDTEAFF
TGCAGCGTTCAACGGGGGCCGGACACTGAAGCTTTCTTT
>TRBV24-1|many|TRBJ1-2|-
CATSDSLDGYTF
TGTGCCACCAGTGACAGCCTGGATGGCTACACCTTC
>TRBV5-1|many|TRBJ1-3|-
CASSLANGNTIYF
TGCGCCAGCAGCTTGGCCAATGGAAACACCATATATTTT
>TRBV6-5|many|TRBJ1-6|-
CASSTKFKDSPLHF
TGTGCCAGCAGTACAAAATTCAAGGATTCACCCCTCCACTTT
>TRBV20-1|-|TRBJ2-5|-
CSASFADQPQYF
TGCAGTGCTAGTTTCGCGGATCAGCCCCAGTACTTC
>TRBV7-2|many|TRBJ2-7|-
CASSLATREQYF
TGTGCCAGCAGCTTAGCGACGCGGGAGCAGTACTTC
>TRBV15|few|TRBJ1-2|-
CATSRDAQNYGYTF
TGTGCCACCAGCAGAGACGCTCAGAACTATGGCTACACCTTC
>TRBV7-9|-|TRBJ1-1|-
CASSLVWSGDTEAFF
TGTGCCAGCAGCCTAGTGTGGTCCGGGGACACTGAAGCTTTCTTT
>TRBV20-1|once|TRBJ2-5|-
CSAPPRGTGDQPQYF
TGCAGTGCTCCCCCGCGGGGAACAGGGGATCAGCCCCAGTACTTC
>TRBV29-1|-|TRBJ1-2|-
CSQGSGEYGYTF
TGCAGCCAAGGTTCAGGGGAGTATGGCTACACCTTC
>TRBV19|many|TRBJ1-5|-
CASSYGRSNQPQHF
TGTGCCAGTTCGTACGGTCGGAGCAATCAGCCCCAGCATTTT
>TRBV29-1|many|TRBJ1-1|-
CSVARDPYTEAFF
TGCAGCGTCGCCAGGGATCCGTACACTGAAGCTTTCTTT
>TRBV6-5|-|TRBJ2-7|-
CASSFTGWHEQYF
TGTGCCAGCAGTTTTACAGGGTGGCACGAGCAGTACTTC